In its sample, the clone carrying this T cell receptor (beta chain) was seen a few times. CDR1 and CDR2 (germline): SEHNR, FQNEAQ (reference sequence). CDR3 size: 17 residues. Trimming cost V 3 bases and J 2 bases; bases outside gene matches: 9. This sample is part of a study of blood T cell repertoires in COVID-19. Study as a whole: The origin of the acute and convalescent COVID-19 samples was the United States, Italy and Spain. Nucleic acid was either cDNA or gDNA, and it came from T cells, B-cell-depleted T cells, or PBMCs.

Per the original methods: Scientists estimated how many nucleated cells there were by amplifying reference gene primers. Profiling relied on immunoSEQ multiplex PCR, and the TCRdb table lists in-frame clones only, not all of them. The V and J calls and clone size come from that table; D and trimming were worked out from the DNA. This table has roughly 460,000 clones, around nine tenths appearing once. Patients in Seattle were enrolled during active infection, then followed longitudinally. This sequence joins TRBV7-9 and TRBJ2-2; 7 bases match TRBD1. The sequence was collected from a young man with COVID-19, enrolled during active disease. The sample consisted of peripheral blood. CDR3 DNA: TGTGCCAGCAGCTTCCCGAAGGCAGGGGGAAACACCGGGGAGCTGTTTTTT. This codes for CASSFPKAGGNTGELFF.